This T cell receptor (beta chain) emerged from a study of cytomegalovirus exposure and HLA in healthy donors. Study overall: It was reported in a later analysis that the same platform had been used for the 120 or so validation repertoires as for the roughly 650 first-cohort repertoires.

Whole-study findings and limits: TCR sequences were mostly rare, though some public TCRs occurred in many donors.

Libraries were prepared by immunoSEQ multiplex PCR; TCRdb keeps only in-frame clonotypes and omits some of them. The sample holds roughly 140,000 clones, roughly 91% seen once. This clone was counted a single time. Antigen specificity is unknown. The CDR3 runs to 11 residues. V gave up 5 bases and J gave up 5 bases, with 6 bases separating them. Looked up from germline, CDR1 is PRHDT and CDR2 is FYEKMQ (reference sequence). The receptor was isolated from a young woman in good health and CMV-seropositive. The genes are TRBV13 and TRBJ2-5; D is undetermined. The sequenced sample was PBMCs. The CDR3 DNA is TGTGCCAGCAGCCCGGAGGAGACCCAGTACTTC. It is translated as CASSPEETQYF.